The present TCR beta chain was sequenced within a study of early T cells in non-severe SARS-CoV-2 infection (TCRdb year 2021). Context from the whole study: TCR sequencing used bulk RNA from unsorted whole blood, so alpha and beta chains could not be paired.

The library was produced with 5' RACE. Sequencing used a NextSeq 500. To correct for sequencing error and PCR bias, the TCR library protocol tagged individual cDNA molecules with unique molecular identifiers. TCR alpha and beta chains were both sequenced, and the abundances of alpha and beta sequences in each sample were closely correlated with each other. The paper's processing steps were these. Decombinator V4 was used to annotate TCR sequences for V gene, J gene and CDR3. TCRs were defined as expanded if a significant change between any two time points was detected under a Poisson model with p below 0.0001. TCR abundances were normalised to the total number of TCRs sequenced per sample and expressed as counts per million. A search of VDJdb, accessed on 1 November 2021, was run for TCRs annotated to CMV, EBV and SARS-CoV-2, with TCRs annotated for multiple antigens excluded. Using fastp at Q25 and MiXCR, TCRdb reprocessed the public reads and kept productive beta chains. All rows with the same CDR3 protein become a single entry with the most common DNA and genes. Clone size and V and J calls follow TCRdb, not the original study. The sample includes 55,000 to 65,000 distinct CDR3 sequences, with about 12% observed a single time. Less than 4.5% of the sample comes from the top ten.

Broad study findings and their caveats: VDJdb matching was skewed toward anti-spike CD8 responses and likely underestimated virus-specific expansions, missing private and CD4 specificities.

Notes on this clonotype: Its antigen is not yet known. No quality values exist for individual bases; no much larger clone is one base distant.

Set within a cohort of healthcare workers in London, UK, this nested case-control study involved weekly PCR testing of nasopharyngeal swabs along with blood sampling. Healthcare workers were enrolled in the week of the UK lockdown, from 23 to 31 March 2020, and were followed every week for up to roughly 15 weeks. The sequenced material came from whole blood. This TCR derives from an adult who was a healthcare worker with PCR-confirmed SARS-CoV-2 infection or an uninfected control (not recorded which).

At the DNA level, the sequence is TGCGCCAGCAGCTTTGGGGCGATCTCTGGGGCCAACGTCCTGACTTTC. This sequence encodes CASSFGAISGANVLTF. The V and J segments used are TRBV5-1 and TRBJ2-6; TRBD1 is perhaps the D gene, given 5 matching bases. The germline V gene encodes CDR1 SGHRS and CDR2 YFSETQ. Reading from cysteine to phenylalanine, the CDR3 counts 16 amino acids. The CDR3 DNA has 48 bases and is translated from base 1. Trimming takes 2 bases from V and 0 bases from J, and the germline ends sit 9 bases apart.